One sample yielded the 28 T cell receptor beta chains listed below, sequenced in a study of cytomegalovirus exposure and HLA in healthy donors. PCR involved 60 Vbeta and 13 Jbeta primers. Produced via immunoSEQ multiplex PCR; TCRdb's table is partial and in-frame only. The table lists more than 95,000 clones, about four fifths of them singletons. Sequenced sample: PBMCs. The source of these receptors is a woman between 25 and 40 years old in good health and CMV-seronegative.

This chain connects TRBV5-1 to TRBJ2-7, with 12 bases identical to TRBD2. CDR1 is SGHRS, CDR2 YFSETQ, per germline. With 0 bases clipped from V and 2 bases from J, the junction kept 3 bases outside the gene matches. This CDR3 comprises 16 residues. CDR3 sequence (DNA): TGCGCCAGCAGCTTGGGGACTAGCGGGAAAGCCTACGAGCAGTACTTC. Its translation: CASSLGTSGKAYEQYF.

This chain joins TRBV6-6 and TRBJ2-1; D possibly corresponds to TRBD2 (5 bases). Germline lookup yields CDR1 MNHNY and CDR2 SVGAGI (reference sequence). V lost 8 bases and J lost 5, with 16 bases in between. The CDR3 is 14 residues long. The CDR3 DNA sequence: TGTGCCAGCGAGCGGAACGGGCAGCACAATGAGCAGTTCTTC. Translating it yields CASERNGQHNEQFF.

This chain uses TRBV14 with TRBJ1-3; D perhaps matches TRBD1 (5 bases). Germline V lookup: CDR1 SGHDN, CDR2 FVKESK. The V end lost 4 bases, the J end lost 0 bases, and 13 bases lay between the germline ends. CDR3 length: 16 residues. The CDR3 DNA is TGTGCCAGCAGCCCGACAGCCCTTTTCTCTGGAAACACCATATATTTT. This codes for CASSPTALFSGNTIYF.

This rearrangement joins TRBV19 to TRBJ2-2, with 14 bases aligning to TRBD2. The CDR3 length is 16 residues. Germline V gene lookup returns CDR1 LNHDA and CDR2 SQIVND (reference sequence). After removal of 5 bases from V and 5 bases from J, the junction contained 4 bases not matched to a gene. The CDR3 reads CASSVRLAGGTGELFF. The CDR3 DNA sequence: TGTGCCAGTAGTGTCCGACTAGCGGGAGGGACCGGGGAGCTGTTTTTT.

The rearrangement joins TRBV7-8 to TRBJ2-5; 7 nucleotides match TRBD2. Germline V gene lookup returns CDR1 SGHVS and CDR2 FQNEAQ. The CDR3 is 12 residues long. Unmatched junction bases numbered 3, after V lost 0 bases and J lost 11 bases. DNA for the CDR3: TGTGCCAGCAGCTTAGCGGCGGGGGAGCAGTACTTC. Protein: CASSLAAGEQYF.

This clone was counted only a few times. The V gene is TRBV6-5, the J gene TRBJ1-4; 8 nucleotides line up with TRBD1. Trimming took 7 bases from V and 6 from J; bases not matched to a gene: 7. The CDR3 spans 14 residues. The germline gives CDR1 MNHEY, CDR2 SVGAGI. The CDR3 here is CASKPGQAHEKLFF. The CDR3 DNA is TGTGCCAGCAAGCCGGGACAGGCTCATGAAAAACTGTTTTTT.

The chain links TRBV5-1 to TRBJ2-7; 7 positions match TRBD2. J was trimmed by 1 base and V by 0 bases; bases with no gene match: 10. The CDR3 spans 17 residues. The germline CDR1 and CDR2 sequences are SGHRS and YFSETQ. The CDR3 loop reads CASSLGVGLAVSYEQYF. Here the CDR3 DNA reads TGCGCCAGCAGCTTGGGAGTCGGGCTAGCGGTTTCCTACGAGCAGTACTTC.

The chain has TRBV23-1 and TRBJ2-3, with unresolved D. TRBV23-1 carries the ORF label, with uncertain function. The V and J ends lost 7 bases and 2 bases respectively, with 7 bases between them. CDR3 size: 12 residues. The DNA for the CDR3 is TGCGCCAGCACTGTAGTCACAGATACGCAGTATTTT. Translated: CASTVVTDTQYF.

The rearrangement uses TRBV11-2 and TRBJ2-2; 10 bases agree with TRBD2. With V trimmed by 1 base and J by 6 bases, 14 bases remained unmatched. The CDR3 length is 19 residues. Germline V gene lookup returns CDR1 SGHAT and CDR2 FQNNGV. CDR3 in DNA: TGTGCCAGCAGCTTAGTCTGGGCTAGCGGGAGTTATAGTGCCGGGGAGCTGTTTTTT. This gives the protein CASSLVWASGSYSAGELFF.

This clone was detected once. V usage is TRBV18 and J usage is TRBJ2-1, with D possibly being TRBD1 (7 bases). The CDR3 is 16 amino acids. The V gene lost 1 base and the J gene lost 6 bases, with 16 bases spanning the gap. Germline lookup yields CDR1 KGHSH and CDR2 LQKENI. This CDR3 reads CASSPRRGLQSNEQFF. The CDR3 DNA reads as TGTGCCAGCTCACCACGGAGGGGGCTTCAATCCAATGAGCAGTTCTTC.

The rearrangement joins TRBV2 to TRBJ1-5; 8 bases map to TRBD1. Germline V CDR1 and CDR2: SNHLY, FYNNEI. J lost 7 bases, V lost 3 bases, and 5 bases had no gene match. CDR3 size: 14 residues. DNA of the CDR3: TGTGCCAGCAGTGAGTCACAGGGGGGCCAGCCCCAGCATTTT. Its protein product is CASSESQGGQPQHF.

V gene TRBV5-4 combines with J gene TRBJ2-3; the D gene is possibly TRBD2 (7 bases). This CDR3 contains 14 residues. The V gene's germline CDR1 is SGHNT and CDR2 YYREEE (reference sequence). Trimming took 3 bases from V and 6 from J, leaving 14 bases between them. The DNA of the CDR3 is TGTGCCAGCAGCTCCAGGGGCGGGAGTGATACGCAGTATTTT. It translates to CASSSRGGSDTQYF.

This chain links TRBV6-1 with TRBJ2-7; D possibly corresponds to TRBD1 (5 bases). Trimming removed 6 bases at V and 0 bases at J, with 12 bases between. The germline gives CDR1 MNHNS, CDR2 SASEGT. The CDR3 contains 14 residues. The CDR3 reads CASRQETVSYEQYF. CDR3 nucleotide sequence: TGTGCCAGCAGACAAGAGACAGTCTCCTACGAGCAGTACTTC.

This clone was counted once. The V gene is TRBV27, the J gene TRBJ1-3, with D perhaps TRBD2 (5 bases). The end of the DNA fits TRBJ2-2 better, so the J call may be wrong. CDR3 length equals 16 residues. Germline assignment: CDR1 MNHEY and CDR2 SMNVEV (reference sequence). The CDR3 region is CASSFLGFGDTGELFF. CDR3 in DNA: TGTGCCAGCAGTTTCCTGGGTTTCGGGGACACCGGGGAGCTGTTTTTT.

J is TRBJ1-6 and V is TRBV2; D might be TRBD1 (6 bases). The CDR3 length is 16 residues. The V end was cut by 4 bases, the J end by 10 bases, with 20 bases between. CDR1 and CDR2 from the germline V gene are SNHLY and FYNNEI. This chain's CDR3 is CASSGTGSPPESPLHF. The CDR3 coding sequence is TGTGCCAGCAGTGGAACAGGGAGTCCGCCCGAGTCACCCCTCCACTTT.

The CDR3 region is CASTGVSYEQYF. In nucleotides, the CDR3 is TGTGCCAGCACGGGGGTCTCCTACGAGCAGTACTTC. This chain joins TRBV28 and TRBJ2-7; a weak D match, TRBD2 (6 bases). The germline V and J ends were trimmed by 7 bases and 0 bases, with 7 bases remaining between them. The CDR3 runs 12 residues. Germline V gene sequence: CDR1 MDHEN, CDR2 SYDVKM.

The chain combines TRBV5-1 with TRBJ2-7; 8 bases are a match to TRBD1. After removal of 6 bases from V and 7 bases from J, the junction contained 12 bases not matched to a gene. Germline CDR1 reads SGHRS; CDR2 reads YFSETQ. This CDR3 spans 14 amino acids. CDR3 coding DNA: TGCGCCAGCACCCCCAGGGGGCAGGTCGGGGAGCAGTACTTC. Translation: CASTPRGQVGEQYF.

This sequence joins TRBV4-3 and TRBJ2-7, with 12 bases matching TRBD2. CDR1 is LGHNA and CDR2 is YSLEER in the germline V gene. This CDR3 has 16 residues. The V segment lost 1 base and the J segment 3 bases; nucleotides outside the gene matches: 4. The CDR3 nucleotides read TGCGCCAGCAGCCAAGCCCTAGCGGGAGGGATCTACGAGCAGTACTTC. Its translation is CASSQALAGGIYEQYF.

The rearrangement uses TRBV28 and TRBJ2-1; TRBD2 matches at 7 bases. From germline, CDR1 is MDHEN and CDR2 SYDVKM. Trimming at V came to 3 bases and at J to 7 bases, leaving 9 bases not matched to a gene. The CDR3 consists of 15 residues. The CDR3, as DNA: TGTGCCAGCAGTTTCAGAGCGGGATTTTGGAATGAGCAGTTCTTC. Residues: CASSFRAGFWNEQFF. Full variable domain (missing parts from reference TRBV28 and TRBJ2-1): DVKVTQSSRYLVKRTGEKVFLECVQDMDHENMFWYRQDPGLGLRLIYFSYDVKMKEKGDIPEGYSVSREKKERFSLILESASTNQTSMYLCASSFRAGFWNEQFFGPGTRLTVL.

This clone was counted between two and nine times. The chain links TRBV10-2 to TRBJ1-1; TRBD1 matches 11 bases. Germline V CDR1 and CDR2: WSHSY, SAAADI. V dropped 8 bases and J dropped 10; count of bases not matched to a gene: 3. The CDR3 extends over 11 amino acids. CDR3 loop: CASGQGASAFF. Written as DNA, the CDR3 is TGCGCCAGCGGACAGGGGGCGTCAGCTTTCTTT.

J is TRBJ2-1 and V is TRBV18; 7 nucleotides match TRBD2. V lost 6 bases and J lost 0; bases outside the gene matches: 2. In germline, CDR1 is KGHSH, CDR2 LQKENI. The CDR3 sequence is 14 residues long. CDR3 residues: CASSRTSSYNEQFF. The CDR3 DNA reads TGTGCCAGCTCCCGGACTAGCTCCTACAATGAGCAGTTCTTC.

This chain joins TRBV11-1 and TRBJ2-5, with 15 bases identical to TRBD2. CDR3 length: 18 residues. J lost 3 bases, V lost 2 bases, and 7 bases had no gene match. Germline-derived CDR1 and CDR2 are SGHAT and FQDESV (reference sequence). The CDR3 DNA sequence: TGTGCCAGCAGCTTACGCGGACTAGCGGGAGGGCTGGAAGAGACCCAGTACTTC. Translating gives CASSLRGLAGGLEETQYF.

This clone occurred a few times. The J gene is TRBJ2-7, the V gene TRBV6-1, with D maybe TRBD1 (5 bases). This CDR3 contains 16 residues. Between the trimmed V and J ends, which lost 3 bases and 4 bases, there was a span of 19 bases. CDR1 MNHNS and CDR2 SASEGT come from the germline V gene. CDR3 amino acids: CASSDQEGARAYEQYF. DNA for the CDR3: TGTGCCAGCAGTGACCAAGAAGGGGCCAGGGCGTACGAGCAGTACTTC.

This clone has a single count. The chain has TRBV27 and TRBJ2-5; 12 bases are a match to TRBD2. The J call may be faulty, since TRBJ2-7 better matches the DNA end. Germline lookup yields CDR1 MNHEY and CDR2 SMNVEV (reference sequence). The CDR3 extends over 15 amino acids. As DNA, the CDR3 is TGTGCCAGCAGTTTGACTAGCGGGAGCTCCTACGAGCAGTACTTC. It encodes CASSLTSGSSYEQYF.

The V call is TRBV25-1, the J call TRBJ2-1, with a weak D call TRBD1 (7 bases). CDR3 length: 16 amino acids. V lost 5 bases and J lost 6, with 20 bases in between. Germline V gene data show CDR1 as MGHDK and CDR2 as SYGVNS. The CDR3 region is CASSTTRQGGSNEQFF. The CDR3 nucleotides are TGTGCCAGCAGTACGACCAGACAGGGAGGTAGCAATGAGCAGTTCTTC.

The rearrangement links TRBV5-1 to TRBJ2-1, with 10 bases fitting TRBD2. Germline V CDR1 and CDR2: SGHRS, YFSETQ. The V and J ends lost 4 bases and 6 bases, in that order; junction bases with no gene match: 4. The CDR3 totals 14 residues. CDR3 in DNA: TGCGCCAGCAGCGGGCTAGCGGGAGTCAATGAGCAGTTCTTC. Translated, it gives CASSGLAGVNEQFF.

For the CDR3, the DNA is TGTGCCAGCAGCCCATGGACAGTATCCGGACTTGAGCAGTACTTC. Its translation is CASSPWTVSGLEQYF. The V gene is TRBV5-6, the J gene TRBJ2-7; possibly TRBD1 for D (6 bases). The CDR3 has 15 residues. Between the trimmed V and J ends, which lost 4 bases and 7 bases, there was a span of 21 bases. Germline V gene sequence: CDR1 SGHDT, CDR2 YYEEEE.

The chain joins TRBV25-1 to TRBJ2-2; tentative D call: TRBD2 (5 bases). The CDR3 is 17 residues long. V dropped 2 bases and J dropped 5 bases, with 18 bases sitting between them. Germline CDR1 and CDR2: MGHDK and SYGVNS. Here the CDR3 DNA reads TGTGCCAGCAGTGAAGGAGGCTCCCTGACCTTGACCGGGGAGCTGTTTTTT. Amino acid sequence: CASSEGGSLTLTGELFF.